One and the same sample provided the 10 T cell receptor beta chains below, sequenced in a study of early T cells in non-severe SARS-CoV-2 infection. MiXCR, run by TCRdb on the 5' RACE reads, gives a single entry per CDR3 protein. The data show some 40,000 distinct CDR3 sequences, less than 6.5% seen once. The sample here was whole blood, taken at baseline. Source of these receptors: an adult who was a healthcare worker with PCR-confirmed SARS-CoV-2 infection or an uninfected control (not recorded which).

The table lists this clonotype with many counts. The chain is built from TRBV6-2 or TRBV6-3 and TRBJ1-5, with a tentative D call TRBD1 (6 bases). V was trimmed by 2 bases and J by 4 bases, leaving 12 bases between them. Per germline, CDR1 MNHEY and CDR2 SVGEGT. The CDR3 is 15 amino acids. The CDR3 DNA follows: TGTGCCAGCAGTTACAGTAGGGGGAGGAATCAGCCCCAGCATTTT. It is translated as CASSYSRGRNQPQHF.

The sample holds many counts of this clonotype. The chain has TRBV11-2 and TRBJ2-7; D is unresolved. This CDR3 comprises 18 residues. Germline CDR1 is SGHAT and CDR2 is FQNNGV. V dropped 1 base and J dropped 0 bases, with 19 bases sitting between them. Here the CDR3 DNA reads TGTGCCAGCAGCTTAGCAGGACCCAGAAAATGGACCTCCTACGAGCAGTACGTC. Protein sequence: CASSLAGPRKWTSYEQYV.

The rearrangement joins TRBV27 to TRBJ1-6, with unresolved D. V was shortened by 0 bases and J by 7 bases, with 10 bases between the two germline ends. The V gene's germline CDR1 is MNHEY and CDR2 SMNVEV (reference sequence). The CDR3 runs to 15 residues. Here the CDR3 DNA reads TGTGCCAGCAGTTTATCGGCAGGCTCGAATTCACCCCTCCACTTT. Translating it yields CASSLSAGSNSPLHF.

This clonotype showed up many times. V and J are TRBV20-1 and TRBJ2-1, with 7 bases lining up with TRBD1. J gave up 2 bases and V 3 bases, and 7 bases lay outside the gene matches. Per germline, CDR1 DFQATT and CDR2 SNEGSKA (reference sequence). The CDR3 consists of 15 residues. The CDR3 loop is CSASPWGTAYNEQFF. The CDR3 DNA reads TGCAGTGCTAGCCCGTGGGGGACAGCCTACAATGAGCAGTTCTTC.

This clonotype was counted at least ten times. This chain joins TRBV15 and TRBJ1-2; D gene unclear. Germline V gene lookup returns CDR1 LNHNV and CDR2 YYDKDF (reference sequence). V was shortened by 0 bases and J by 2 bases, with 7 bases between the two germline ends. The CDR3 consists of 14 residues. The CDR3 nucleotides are TGTGCCACCAGCAGAGATGAGCTGAACTATGGCTACACCTTC. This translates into CATSRDELNYGYTF. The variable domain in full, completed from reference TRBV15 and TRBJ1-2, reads DAMVIQNPRYQVTQFGKPVTLSCSQTLNHNVMYWYQQKSSQAPKLLFHYYDKDFNNEADTPDNFQSRRPNTSFCFLDIRSPGLGDTAMYLCATSRDELNYGYTFGSGTRLTVV.

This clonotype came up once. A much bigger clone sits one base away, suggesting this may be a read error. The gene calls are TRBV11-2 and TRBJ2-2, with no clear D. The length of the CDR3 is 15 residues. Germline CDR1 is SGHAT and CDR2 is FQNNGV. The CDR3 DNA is TGTGCCAGCAGCTTGATCGCACGGAACATCGGGGAGCTGTTTTTT. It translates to CASSLIARNIGELFF.

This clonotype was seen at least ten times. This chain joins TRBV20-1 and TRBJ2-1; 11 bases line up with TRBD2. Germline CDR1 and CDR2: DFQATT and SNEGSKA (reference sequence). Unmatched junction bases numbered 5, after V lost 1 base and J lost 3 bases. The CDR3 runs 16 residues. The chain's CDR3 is CSARVRLAGGYNEQFF. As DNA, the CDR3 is TGCAGTGCTAGAGTTAGGCTAGCGGGAGGCTACAATGAGCAGTTCTTC.

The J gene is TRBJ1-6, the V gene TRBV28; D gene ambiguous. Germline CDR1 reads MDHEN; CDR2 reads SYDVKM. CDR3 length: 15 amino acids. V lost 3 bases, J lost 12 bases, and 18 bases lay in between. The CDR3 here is CASSFPGETWKPLHF. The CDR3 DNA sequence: TGTGCCAGCAGTTTCCCTGGGGAAACTTGGAAACCCCTCCACTTT.

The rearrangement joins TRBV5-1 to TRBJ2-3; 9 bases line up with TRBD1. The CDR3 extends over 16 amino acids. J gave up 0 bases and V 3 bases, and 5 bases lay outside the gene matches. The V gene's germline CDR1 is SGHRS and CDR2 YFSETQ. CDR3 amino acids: CASSSLTGGSTDTQYF. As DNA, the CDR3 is TGCGCCAGCAGCTCACTTACAGGGGGCAGCACAGATACGCAGTATTTT.

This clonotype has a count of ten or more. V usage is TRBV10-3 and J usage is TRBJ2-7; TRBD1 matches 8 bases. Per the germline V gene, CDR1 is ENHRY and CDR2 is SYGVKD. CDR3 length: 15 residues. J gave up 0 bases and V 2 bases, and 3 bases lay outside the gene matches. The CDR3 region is CAISEPGGTSYEQYF. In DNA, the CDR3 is TGTGCCATCAGTGAGCCAGGGGGCACCTCCTACGAGCAGTACTTC.